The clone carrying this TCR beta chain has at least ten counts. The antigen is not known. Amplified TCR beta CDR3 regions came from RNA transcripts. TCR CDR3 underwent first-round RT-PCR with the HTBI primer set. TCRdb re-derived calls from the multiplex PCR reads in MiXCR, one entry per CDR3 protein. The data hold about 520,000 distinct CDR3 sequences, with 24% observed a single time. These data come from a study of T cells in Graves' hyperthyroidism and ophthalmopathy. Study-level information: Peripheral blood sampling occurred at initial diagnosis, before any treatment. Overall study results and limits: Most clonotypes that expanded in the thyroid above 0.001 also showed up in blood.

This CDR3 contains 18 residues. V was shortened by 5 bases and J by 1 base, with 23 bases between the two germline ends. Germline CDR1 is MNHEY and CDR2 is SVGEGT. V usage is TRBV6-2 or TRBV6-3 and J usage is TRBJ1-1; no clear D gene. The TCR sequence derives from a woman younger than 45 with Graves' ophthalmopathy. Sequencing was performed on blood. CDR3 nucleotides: TGTGCCAGCAGTCTCTCAGGCTCGAGAATAGGGAAGAACACTGAAGCTTTCTTT. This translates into CASSLSGSRIGKNTEAFF.